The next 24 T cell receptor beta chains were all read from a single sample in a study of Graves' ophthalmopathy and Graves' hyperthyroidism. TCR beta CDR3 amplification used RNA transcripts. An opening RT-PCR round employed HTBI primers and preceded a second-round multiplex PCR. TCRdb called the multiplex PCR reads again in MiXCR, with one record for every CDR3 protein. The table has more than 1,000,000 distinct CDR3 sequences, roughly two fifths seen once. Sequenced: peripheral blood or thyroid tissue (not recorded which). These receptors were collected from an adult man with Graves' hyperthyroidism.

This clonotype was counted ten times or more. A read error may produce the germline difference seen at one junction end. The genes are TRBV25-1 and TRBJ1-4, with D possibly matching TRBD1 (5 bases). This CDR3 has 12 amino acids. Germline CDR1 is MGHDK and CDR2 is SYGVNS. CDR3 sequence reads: CASSGGDRSFCF. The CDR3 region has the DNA TGTGCCAGCAGTGGGGGGGACCGCTCATTTTGTTTT.

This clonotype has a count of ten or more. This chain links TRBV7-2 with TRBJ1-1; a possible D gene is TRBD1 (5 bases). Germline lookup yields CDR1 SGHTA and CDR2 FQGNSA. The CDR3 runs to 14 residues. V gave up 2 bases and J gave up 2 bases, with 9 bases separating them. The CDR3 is CASSLIGANTEAFF. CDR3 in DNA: TGTGCCAGCAGCTTAATCGGGGCCAACACTGAAGCTTTCTTT.

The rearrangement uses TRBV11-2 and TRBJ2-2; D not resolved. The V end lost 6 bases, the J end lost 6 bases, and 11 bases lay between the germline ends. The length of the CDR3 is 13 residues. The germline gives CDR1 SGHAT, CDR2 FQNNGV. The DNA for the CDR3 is TGTGCCAGCAGGAGAACTGGCGCCGGGGAGCTGTTTTTT. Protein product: CASRRTGAGELFF.

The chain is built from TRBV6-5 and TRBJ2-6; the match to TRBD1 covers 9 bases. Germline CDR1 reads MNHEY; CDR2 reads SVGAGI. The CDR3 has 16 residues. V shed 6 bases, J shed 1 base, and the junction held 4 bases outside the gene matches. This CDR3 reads CASRKTGGSGANVLTF. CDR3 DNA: TGTGCCAGCAGGAAGACAGGGGGTTCTGGGGCCAACGTCCTGACTTTC.

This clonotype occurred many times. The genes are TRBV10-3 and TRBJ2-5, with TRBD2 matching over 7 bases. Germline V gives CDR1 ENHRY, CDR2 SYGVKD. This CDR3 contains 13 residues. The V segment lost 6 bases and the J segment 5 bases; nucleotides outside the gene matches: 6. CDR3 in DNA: TGTGCCATCAGGTATAGGGAGGGCGAGACCCAGTACTTC. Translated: CAIRYREGETQYF.

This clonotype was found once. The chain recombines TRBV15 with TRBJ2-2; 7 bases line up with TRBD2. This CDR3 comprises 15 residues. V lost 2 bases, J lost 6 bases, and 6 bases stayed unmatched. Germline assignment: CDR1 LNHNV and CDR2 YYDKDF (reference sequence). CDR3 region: CATSRTGGGSGELFF. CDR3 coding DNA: TGTGCCACCAGCAGAACCGGCGGGGGTTCCGGGGAGCTGTTTTTT.

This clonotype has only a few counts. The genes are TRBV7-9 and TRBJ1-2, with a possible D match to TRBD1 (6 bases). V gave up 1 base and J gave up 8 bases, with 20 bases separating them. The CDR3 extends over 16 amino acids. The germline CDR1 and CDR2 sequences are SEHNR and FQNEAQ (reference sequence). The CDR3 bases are TGTGCCAGCAGCTTAGAACAGGGCAGCACTGAAGGAGGCTACACCTTC. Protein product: CASSLEQGSTEGGYTF.

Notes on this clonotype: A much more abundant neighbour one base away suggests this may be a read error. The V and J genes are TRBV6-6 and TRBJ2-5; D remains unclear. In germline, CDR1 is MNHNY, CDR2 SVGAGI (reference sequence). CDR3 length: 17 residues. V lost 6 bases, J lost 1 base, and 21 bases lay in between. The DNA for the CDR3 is TGTGCCAGCAGCCTCCACGTCCCGGAGCGTGCCCAAGAGACCCAGTACTTC. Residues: CASSLHVPERAQETQYF.

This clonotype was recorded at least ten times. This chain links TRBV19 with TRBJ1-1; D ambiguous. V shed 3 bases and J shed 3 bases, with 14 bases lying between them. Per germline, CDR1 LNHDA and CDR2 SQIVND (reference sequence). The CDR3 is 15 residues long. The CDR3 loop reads CASSIIGIEDTEAFF. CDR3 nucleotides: TGTGCCAGTAGTATTATAGGGATTGAAGACACTGAAGCTTTCTTT.

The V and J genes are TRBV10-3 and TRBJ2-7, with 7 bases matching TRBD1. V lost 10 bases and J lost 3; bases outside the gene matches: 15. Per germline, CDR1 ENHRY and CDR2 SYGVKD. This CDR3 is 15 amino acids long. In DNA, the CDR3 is TGTGCCAGCAGAAGAAAGGGACAGAACCACTACGAGCAGTACTTC. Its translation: CASRRKGQNHYEQYF.

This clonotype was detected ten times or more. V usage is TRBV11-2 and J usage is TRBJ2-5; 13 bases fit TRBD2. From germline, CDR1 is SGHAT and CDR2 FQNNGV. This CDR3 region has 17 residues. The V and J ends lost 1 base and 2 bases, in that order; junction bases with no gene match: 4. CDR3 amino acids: CASSLGTSGSPQETQYF. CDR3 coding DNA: TGTGCCAGCAGCTTAGGGACTAGCGGGAGCCCTCAAGAGACCCAGTACTTC.

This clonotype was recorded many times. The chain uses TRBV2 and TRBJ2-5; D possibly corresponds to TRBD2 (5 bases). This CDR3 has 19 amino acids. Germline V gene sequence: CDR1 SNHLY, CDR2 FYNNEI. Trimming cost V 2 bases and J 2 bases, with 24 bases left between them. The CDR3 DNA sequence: TGTGCCAGCAGTGAAAGCGGACGGAACAGCGAACTCCAACAAGAGACCCAGTACTTC. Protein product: CASSESGRNSELQQETQYF. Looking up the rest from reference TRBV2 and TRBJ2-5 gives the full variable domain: EPEVTQTPSHQVTQMGQEVILRCVPISNHLYFYWYRQILGQKVEFLVSFYNNEISEKSEIFDDQFSVERPDGSNFTLKIRSTKLEDSAMYFCASSESGRNSELQQETQYFGPGTRLLVL.

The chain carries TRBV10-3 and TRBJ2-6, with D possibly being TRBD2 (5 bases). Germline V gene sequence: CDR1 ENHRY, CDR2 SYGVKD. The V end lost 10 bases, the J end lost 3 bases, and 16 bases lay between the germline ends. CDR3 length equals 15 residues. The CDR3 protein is CASNQWEFGANVLTF. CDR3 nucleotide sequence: TGTGCCAGCAACCAGTGGGAGTTTGGGGCCAACGTCCTGACTTTC.

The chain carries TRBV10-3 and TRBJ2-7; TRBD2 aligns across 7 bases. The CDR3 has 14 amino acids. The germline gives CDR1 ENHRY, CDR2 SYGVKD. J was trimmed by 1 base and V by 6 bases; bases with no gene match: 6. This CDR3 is CAIREAGTSYEQYF. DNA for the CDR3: TGTGCCATCAGGGAAGCGGGGACTTCCTACGAGCAGTACTTC.

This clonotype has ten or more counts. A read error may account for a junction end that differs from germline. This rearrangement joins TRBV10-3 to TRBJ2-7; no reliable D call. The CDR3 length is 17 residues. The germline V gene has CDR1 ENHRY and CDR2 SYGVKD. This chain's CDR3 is CASSYSRPNTGSYEQYF. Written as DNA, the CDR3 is TGTGCCAGCAGTTACTCCAGACCGAACACTGGCTCCTACGAGCAGTACTTC.

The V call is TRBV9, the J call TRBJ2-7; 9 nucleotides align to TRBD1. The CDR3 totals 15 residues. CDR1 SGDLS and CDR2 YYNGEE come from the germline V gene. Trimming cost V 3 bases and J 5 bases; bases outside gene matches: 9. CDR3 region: CASSEAGTGLNEQYF. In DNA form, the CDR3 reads TGTGCCAGCAGCGAGGCGGGGACAGGGCTGAACGAGCAGTACTTC.

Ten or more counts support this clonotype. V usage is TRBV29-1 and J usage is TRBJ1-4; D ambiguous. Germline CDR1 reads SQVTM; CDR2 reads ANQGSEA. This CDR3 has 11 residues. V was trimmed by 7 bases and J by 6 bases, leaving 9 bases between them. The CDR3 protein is CSARGYEKLFF. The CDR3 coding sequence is TGCAGCGCCCGAGGGTATGAAAAACTGTTTTTT.

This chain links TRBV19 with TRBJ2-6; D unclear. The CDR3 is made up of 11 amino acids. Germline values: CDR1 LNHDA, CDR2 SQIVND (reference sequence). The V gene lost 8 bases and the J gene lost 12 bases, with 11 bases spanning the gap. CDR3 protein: CASGTRTVLTF. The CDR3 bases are TGTGCCAGTGGAACTCGAACCGTCCTGACTTTC.

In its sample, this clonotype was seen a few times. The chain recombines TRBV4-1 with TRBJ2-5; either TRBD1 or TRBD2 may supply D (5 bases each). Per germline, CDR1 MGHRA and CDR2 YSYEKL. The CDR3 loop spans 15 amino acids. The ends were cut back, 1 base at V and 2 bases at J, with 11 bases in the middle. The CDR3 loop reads CASSQGGAHQETQYF. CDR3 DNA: TGCGCCAGCAGCCAAGGAGGGGCACATCAAGAGACCCAGTACTTC.

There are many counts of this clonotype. For the CDR3, the DNA is TGTGCCAGCAGCTTAGTGATGGGGACAGGGACCCAGTACTTC. Residues: CASSLVMGTGTQYF. The chain recombines TRBV7-2 with TRBJ2-5; TRBD1 aligns across 8 bases. From germline, CDR1 is SGHTA and CDR2 FQGNSA. V gave up 1 base and J gave up 7 bases; unmatched junction bases: 5. The CDR3 runs to 14 residues.

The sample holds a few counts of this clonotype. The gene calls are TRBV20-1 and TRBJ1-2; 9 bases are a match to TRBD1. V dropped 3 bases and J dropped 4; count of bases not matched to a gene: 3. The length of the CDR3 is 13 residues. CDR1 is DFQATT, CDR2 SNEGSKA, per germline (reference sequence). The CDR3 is CSASLGQGYGYTF. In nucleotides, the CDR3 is TGCAGTGCTAGTTTGGGACAGGGCTATGGCTACACCTTC.

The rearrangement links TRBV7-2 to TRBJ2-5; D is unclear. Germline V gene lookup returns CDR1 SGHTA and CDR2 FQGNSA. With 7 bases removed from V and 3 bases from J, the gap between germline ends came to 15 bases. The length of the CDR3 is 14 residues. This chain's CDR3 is CASTTPSREETQYF. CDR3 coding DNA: TGTGCCAGCACTACACCTTCGCGAGAAGAGACCCAGTACTTC.

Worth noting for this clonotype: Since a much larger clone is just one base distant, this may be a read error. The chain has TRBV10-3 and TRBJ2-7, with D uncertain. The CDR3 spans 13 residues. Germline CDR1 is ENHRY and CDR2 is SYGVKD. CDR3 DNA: TGTGCCAGCAGTGAAGCGTCACCCTACGAGCAGTACTTC. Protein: CASSEASPYEQYF.

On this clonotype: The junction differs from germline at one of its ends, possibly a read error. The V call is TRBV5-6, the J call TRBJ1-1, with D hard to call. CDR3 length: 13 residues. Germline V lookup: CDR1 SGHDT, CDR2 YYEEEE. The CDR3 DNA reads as TGTGCCGGCAGCTTTCAGTCGAACACTGAAGCTTTCTTT. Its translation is CAGSFQSNTEAFF.